These 16 T cell receptor beta chains share one sample of origin, sequenced in a study of early T cells in non-severe SARS-CoV-2 infection listed by TCRdb under 2021. Library prep was done by 5' RACE. This sample was sequenced with a NextSeq 500. TCRdb reworked the public reads: Q25 trimming with fastp, MiXCR clone assembly, productive beta chains retained. Entries that share a CDR3 protein sequence are merged under the most common genes and DNA. The sample table holds 55,000 to 75,000 distinct CDR3 sequences, of which more than 5.5% were seen once. The ten most abundant clones make up about 3% of the sample. Sequencing used whole blood, obtained at baseline. Receptor source: an adult who was a healthcare worker with PCR-confirmed SARS-CoV-2 infection or an uninfected control (not recorded which).

The rearrangement joins TRBV10-2 to TRBJ2-1; TRBD2 aligns across 12 bases. This CDR3 is 16 amino acids long. V was clipped by 7 bases and J by 5 bases; unmatched bases: 9. Germline CDR1 reads WSHSY; CDR2 reads SAAADI. The CDR3 nucleotides are TGCGCCAGCACCCGCGGACTAGCGGGGATCCACAATGAGCAGTTCTTC. Its translation: CASTRGLAGIHNEQFF.

This clonotype was seen at least ten times. The chain has TRBV19 and TRBJ1-5, with D hard to call. The CDR3 spans 13 residues. Germline V gene sequence: CDR1 LNHDA, CDR2 SQIVND (reference sequence). V was shortened by 7 bases and J by 3 bases, with 10 bases between the two germline ends. The CDR3 DNA reads TGTGCCAGTAAGGTCGGAGACAATCAGCCCCAGCATTTT. This sequence encodes CASKVGDNQPQHF.

This clonotype has more than one count but fewer than ten. The chain uses TRBV19 and TRBJ2-7; 9 nucleotides agree with TRBD1. V was clipped by 4 bases and J by 6 bases; unmatched bases: 4. Germline lookup yields CDR1 LNHDA and CDR2 SQIVND (reference sequence). This CDR3 is built from 13 residues. The CDR3 spells CASSTLQGAEQYF. The CDR3 coding sequence is TGTGCCAGTAGTACTCTACAGGGGGCCGAGCAGTACTTC.

V and J are TRBV4-1 and TRBJ2-1, with TRBD2 matching 12 bases. This CDR3 has 17 residues. Germline V lookup: CDR1 MGHRA, CDR2 YSYEKL. The ends lost 1 base at V and 8 bases at J; junction bases unmatched: 9. For the CDR3, the DNA is TGCGCCAGCAGCCAAGGAGCGACTAGCGGGAGTACCCATGAGCAGTTCTTC. Translated, it gives CASSQGATSGSTHEQFF.

This chain uses TRBV28 with TRBJ2-3; no definite D call. The germline V gene has CDR1 MDHEN and CDR2 SYDVKM. The V and J ends lost 6 bases and 5 bases respectively, with 15 bases between them. CDR3 length: 14 amino acids. CDR3 coding DNA: TGTGCCAGCAGAAACCCAGGTCCTCTAGATACGCAGTATTTT. Protein: CASRNPGPLDTQYF.

There are many counts of this clonotype. The chain uses TRBV20-1 and TRBJ2-7; a weak D match, TRBD2 (6 bases). Germline values: CDR1 DFQATT, CDR2 SNEGSKA (reference sequence). The CDR3 totals 15 residues. V lost 0 bases and J 1 base, leaving 13 bases between the germline ends. CDR3 protein: CSARDLREESYEQYF. CDR3 nucleotides: TGCAGTGCTAGAGATCTCAGGGAGGAATCCTACGAGCAGTACTTC.

This clonotype was seen a few times. The J gene is TRBJ1-2, the V gene TRBV10-3; TRBD1 is a possible D gene (6 bases). The CDR3 totals 14 residues. Trimming stripped 3 bases from V and 10 bases from J, with 18 bases between. The germline V gene has CDR1 ENHRY and CDR2 SYGVKD. The CDR3 is CAISDTRQEFVYTF. The CDR3 DNA reads as TGTGCCATCAGTGATACCCGACAGGAATTTGTCTACACCTTC.

In its sample, this clonotype was seen many times. The rearrangement uses TRBV20-1 and TRBJ1-1, with D possibly being TRBD1 (6 bases). Trimming left V 5 bases short and J 0 bases short, with 16 bases between. The V gene's germline CDR1 is DFQATT and CDR2 SNEGSKA (reference sequence). The CDR3 sequence is 15 residues long. The CDR3 sequence is CSAPTGQIMNTEAFF. In DNA, the CDR3 is TGCAGTGCTCCTACAGGACAGATTATGAACACTGAAGCTTTCTTT.

This clonotype was seen at least ten times. The chain links TRBV5-1 to TRBJ2-5; no firm D call. V dropped 2 bases and J dropped 2 bases, with 10 bases sitting between them. The CDR3 is 14 residues long. The germline V gene encodes CDR1 SGHRS and CDR2 YFSETQ. As DNA, the CDR3 is TGCGCCAGCAGCTTTCTTGGGCTTCAAGAGACCCAGTACTTC. Residues: CASSFLGLQETQYF. Full variable domain (rest looked up from reference TRBV5-1 and TRBJ2-5): KAGVTQTPRYLIKTRGQQVTLSCSPISGHRSVSWYQQTPGQGLQFLFEYFSETQRNKGNFPGRFSGRQFSNSRSEMNVSTLELGDSALYLCASSFLGLQETQYFGPGTRLLVL.

This clonotype was seen repeatedly, ten times or more. The V call is TRBV28, the J call TRBJ2-5; 10 bases map to TRBD1. Germline CDR1 MDHEN, CDR2 SYDVKM. The CDR3 covers 15 residues. The trim removed 8 bases at V and 4 bases at J, leaving 10 bases unmatched. The CDR3 DNA is TGTGCCAGCCTGGGGGACAGGGGACTAAGAGAGACCCAGTACTTC. Its translation is CASLGDRGLRETQYF.

This clonotype was recorded at least ten times. This chain connects TRBV20-1 to TRBJ1-5, with D tentatively TRBD1 (6 bases). Germline CDR1 is DFQATT and CDR2 is SNEGSKA (reference sequence). CDR3 length: 14 amino acids. As DNA, the CDR3 is TGCAGCCCCCGGGGGCAGGTGGACAATCAGCCCCAGCATTTT. The encoded protein is CSPRGQVDNQPQHF.

The chain joins TRBV28 to TRBJ2-4, with D possibly being TRBD2 (7 bases). Germline V gene lookup returns CDR1 MDHEN and CDR2 SYDVKM. Trimming took 4 bases from V and 14 from J, leaving 24 bases between them. The CDR3 is made up of 15 amino acids. The DNA for the CDR3 is TGTGCCAGCAGTTCAAGGGGGGGTGGAGGTGTTAGAAAGTACTTC. This translates into CASSSRGGGGVRKYF. The whole variable domain, filled in from reference TRBV28 and TRBJ2-4, reads DVKVTQSSRYLVKRTGEKVFLECVQDMDHENMFWYRQDPGLGLRLIYFSYDVKMKEKGDIPEGYSVSREKKERFSLILESASTNQTSMYLCASSSRGGGGVRKYFGAGTRLSVL.

This clonotype has a count of ten or more. V and J are TRBV20-1 and TRBJ2-1; the D gene is possibly TRBD2 (5 bases). In germline, CDR1 is DFQATT, CDR2 SNEGSKA (reference sequence). The V and J ends lost 1 base and 3 bases respectively, with 10 bases between them. The CDR3 is 14 amino acids. The chain's CDR3 is CSARAFSGYNEQFF. CDR3 sequence (DNA): TGCAGTGCTAGAGCGTTCAGCGGCTACAATGAGCAGTTCTTC.

A few counts support this clonotype. J is TRBJ2-5 and V is TRBV18; TRBD2 matches 10 bases. The germline CDR1 and CDR2 sequences are KGHSH and LQKENI. The CDR3 is 15 amino acids. The junction had 6 bases not matched to a gene; V was cut back by 3 bases and J by 5 bases. The CDR3: CASSPVAGGGETQYF. DNA of the CDR3: TGTGCCAGCTCACCCGTAGCGGGAGGAGGCGAGACCCAGTACTTC. Full variable domain (rest looked up from reference TRBV18 and TRBJ2-5): NAGVMQNPRHLVRRRGQEARLRCSPMKGHSHVYWYRQLPEEGLKFMVYLQKENIIDESGMPKERFSAEFPKEGPSILRIQQVVRGDSAAYFCASSPVAGGGETQYFGPGTRLLVL.

This clonotype was seen ten or more times. The chain is built from TRBV27 and TRBJ2-7; no firm D call. Germline V gene sequence: CDR1 MNHEY, CDR2 SMNVEV (reference sequence). The V gene lost 0 bases and the J gene lost 3 bases, with 9 bases spanning the gap. The CDR3 contains 14 residues. The chain's CDR3 is CASSLSPDHYEQYF. The DNA for the CDR3 is TGTGCCAGCAGTTTATCCCCGGATCACTACGAGCAGTACTTC.

The rearrangement links TRBV12-3 or TRBV12-4 to TRBJ2-2; D unresolved. Trimming took 7 bases from V and 4 from J, leaving 13 bases between them. The CDR3 runs to 14 residues. CDR3 in DNA: TGTGCCAGCACCGCAACAGCCTCCACCGGGGAGCTGTTTTTT. Amino acid sequence: CASTATASTGELFF.